The present T cell receptor beta chain was sequenced within a study of T-cell reconstitution after alpha-beta-depleted transplantation in children. Looked up from germline, CDR1 is SQVTM and CDR2 is ANQGSEA. CDR3 size: 14 residues. V was clipped by 4 bases and J by 5 bases, with 17 bases between them. As to this clonotype: The antigen is not known. Possible read error: a much larger clone is one base away.

This sample's TCRbeta library carried unique molecular identifier barcodes. Via MiXCR, TCRdb re-called the PCR reads, giving one row per CDR3 protein. The sample records 97,000 or so distinct CDR3 sequences, around 7% being singletons. Study observations and caveats: Newly generated T cells supplied most T-cell counts and diversity one year post-transplant. High day-60 TCRbeta diversity in some patients came from surviving recipient T cells and thymic progenitors.

The material sequenced was PBMCs, taken before TCRalphabeta/CD19-depleted stem cell transplant. This TCR was sampled from a boy aged 2 to 9 with acute lymphoblastic leukemia, due to receive a stem cell transplant. The rearrangement joins TRBV29-1 to TRBJ1-1, with D unclear. This CDR3 is CSVGAQARVTEAFF. For the CDR3, the DNA is TGCAGCGTTGGGGCCCAGGCTCGAGTTACTGAAGCTTTCTTT.